The 10 T cell receptor beta chains in this list originate from one sample, sequenced in a study of blood T cell repertoires in COVID-19. Generated by immunoSEQ multiplex PCR, the TCRdb table keeps only in-frame clones and is missing some. The repertoire has some 170,000 clones, less than 90% of them found once; the top ten carry around 1.3%. Sample: PBMCs or T cells enriched from blood (not recorded which). Receptors originate from a human donor with acute COVID-19. The donor label of this sample is uncertain.

This chain links TRBV10-3 with TRBJ1-4, with D possibly matching TRBD1 (6 bases). Germline values: CDR1 ENHRY, CDR2 SYGVKD. There are 14 residues in the CDR3. Trimming took 6 bases from V and 11 from J, leaving 19 bases between them. CDR3 sequence reads: CAISHRDGGPKLFF. Here the CDR3 DNA reads TGTGCCATCAGCCACAGGGATGGGGGCCCCAAACTGTTTTTT.

A single count supports this clone. The genes are TRBV3-1 (or the pseudogene TRBV3-2) and TRBJ2-5; 8 bases map to TRBD1. The germline CDR1 and CDR2 sequences are LGHDT and YNNKEL (reference sequence). With 3 bases clipped from V and 3 bases from J, the junction kept 9 bases outside the gene matches. The CDR3 totals 16 residues. DNA of the CDR3: TGTGCCAGCAGCCACAGGACAGGGCGTCGGGAAGAGACCCAGTACTTC. Its translation: CASSHRTGRREETQYF.

J is TRBJ2-7 and V is TRBV3-1 (or the pseudogene TRBV3-2); TRBD1 aligns across 7 bases. Germline V gene sequence: CDR1 LGHDT, CDR2 YNNKEL (reference sequence). The CDR3 extends over 15 amino acids. The J segment lost 0 bases and the V segment lost 6 bases, leaving 8 bases of the junction unmatched. CDR3 in DNA: TGTGCCAGCAGTCTTACAGGGGTAAGCTCCTACGAGCAGTACTTC. Its protein product is CASSLTGVSSYEQYF.

This sequence joins TRBV7-2 and TRBJ2-7, with 9 bases that match TRBD2. V lost 5 bases, J lost 5 bases, and 7 bases stayed unmatched. Germline V lookup: CDR1 SGHTA, CDR2 FQGNSA. This CDR3 region has 14 residues. CDR3 in amino acids: CASSERTSADEQYF. The CDR3, as DNA: TGTGCCAGCAGCGAACGGACTAGCGCCGACGAGCAGTACTTC.

V usage is TRBV5-1 and J usage is TRBJ1-1, with 9 bases aligning to TRBD1. Losses at the gene ends were 0 bases for V and 5 bases for J; bases not matched to a gene: 8. CDR1 is SGHRS, CDR2 YFSETQ, per germline. The CDR3 extends over 16 amino acids. CDR3 DNA sequence: TGCGCCAGCAGCTTGGTCCCGGGACAGGGCGGGACTGAAGCTTTCTTT. This gives the protein CASSLVPGQGGTEAFF.

This rearrangement joins TRBV19 to TRBJ1-2; 8 bases match TRBD1. Trimming at V came to 6 bases and at J to 3 bases, leaving 9 bases not matched to a gene. Germline V gene sequence: CDR1 LNHDA, CDR2 SQIVND (reference sequence). The CDR3 contains 15 residues. For the CDR3, the DNA is TGTGCCAGTAGGACATCTCAGGGGGCCGACTATGGCTACACCTTC. The encoded protein is CASRTSQGADYGYTF.

The chain uses TRBV6-2 or TRBV6-3 and TRBJ2-3; tentative D call: TRBD1 (6 bases). Germline lookup yields CDR1 MNHEY and CDR2 SVGEGT. Trimming removed 5 bases from V and 4 bases from J, with 19 bases in between. The CDR3 runs 16 residues. CDR3 amino acids: CASSPGTPVGSDTQYF. CDR3 in DNA: TGTGCCAGCAGTCCCGGGACACCCGTCGGGTCAGATACGCAGTATTTT.

The V call is TRBV10-3, the J call TRBJ1-4; D is unresolved. There are 15 residues in the CDR3. CDR1 and CDR2 (germline): ENHRY, SYGVKD. Deletions cut 2 bases from V and 7 bases from J, with 14 bases between. CDR3 amino acids: CAISEHSEAGEKLFF. CDR3 DNA sequence: TGTGCCATCAGTGAGCATAGTGAAGCGGGTGAAAAACTGTTTTTT.

V usage is TRBV12-3 or TRBV12-4 and J usage is TRBJ1-2; D gene unclear. Trimming took 6 bases from V and 11 from J, leaving 16 bases between them. This CDR3 comprises 12 residues. Here the CDR3 DNA reads TGTGCCAGCAGCCTAGCGGGTATAGGTTACACCTTC. Its translation: CASSLAGIGYTF.

The rearrangement uses TRBV19 and TRBJ2-2; TRBD1 agrees at 9 bases. Germline CDR1 reads LNHDA; CDR2 reads SQIVND (reference sequence). Trimming removed 6 bases from V and 0 bases from J; junction bases left unmatched: 5. The CDR3 covers 16 residues. CDR3 protein: CASSLRTGANTGELFF. The CDR3 nucleotides are TGTGCCAGTAGCCTACGGACAGGGGCGAACACCGGGGAGCTGTTTTTT.